This TCR beta chain was sequenced for a study of T cells after yellow fever vaccination. Germline assignment: CDR1 KGHSH and CDR2 LQKENI. This CDR3 is 14 amino acids long. The germline V and J ends were trimmed by 2 bases and 3 bases, with 10 bases remaining between them. TCRdb processed the 5' RACE reads anew with MiXCR; each CDR3 protein has one entry. The sample comprises a few hundred thousand distinct CDR3 sequences, over 3.5% of which are singletons, and 20% to 25% rests with the top ten. This clonotype was seen a few times. Its antigen is currently unknown. Regarding the study as a whole: Abundant clonotypes from the bulk population could have been carried over as contaminants into FACS-sorted repertoires.

The V gene is TRBV18, the J gene TRBJ1-1; TRBD1 might be the D (5 bases). Specimen: PBMCs, collected 5 days after the yellow fever booster vaccination. The receptor comes from a young man who received the YFV17D yellow fever vaccine. The CDR3 sequence: CASSPFGGDTEAFF. The CDR3 bases are TGTGCCAGCTCACCATTCGGGGGTGACACTGAAGCTTTCTTT. Looking up the rest from reference TRBV18 and TRBJ1-1 gives the full variable domain: NAGVMQNPRHLVRRRGQEARLRCSPMKGHSHVYWYRQLPEEGLKFMVYLQKENIIDESGMPKERFSAEFPKEGPSILRIQQVVRGDSAAYFCASSPFGGDTEAFFGQGTRLTVV.